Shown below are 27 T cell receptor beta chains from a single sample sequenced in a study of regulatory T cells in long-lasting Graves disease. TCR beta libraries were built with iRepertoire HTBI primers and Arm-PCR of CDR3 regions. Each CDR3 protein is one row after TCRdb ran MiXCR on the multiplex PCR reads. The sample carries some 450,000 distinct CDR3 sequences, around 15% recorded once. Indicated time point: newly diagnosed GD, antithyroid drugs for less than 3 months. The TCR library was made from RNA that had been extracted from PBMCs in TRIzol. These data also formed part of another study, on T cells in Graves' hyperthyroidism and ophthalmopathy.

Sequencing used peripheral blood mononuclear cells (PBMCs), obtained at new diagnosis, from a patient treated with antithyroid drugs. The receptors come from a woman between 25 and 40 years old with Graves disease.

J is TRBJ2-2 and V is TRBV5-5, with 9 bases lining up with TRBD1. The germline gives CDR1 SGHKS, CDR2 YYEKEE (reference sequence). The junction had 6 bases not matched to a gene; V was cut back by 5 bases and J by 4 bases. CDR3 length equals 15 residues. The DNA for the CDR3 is TGTGCCAGCAGACCGGGACAGGGAGTCACCGGGGAGCTGTTTTTT. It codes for CASRPGQGVTGELFF.

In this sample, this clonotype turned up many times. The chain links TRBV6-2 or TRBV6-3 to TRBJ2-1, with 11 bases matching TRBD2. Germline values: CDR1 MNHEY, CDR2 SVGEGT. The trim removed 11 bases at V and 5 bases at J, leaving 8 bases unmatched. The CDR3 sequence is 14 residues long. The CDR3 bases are TGTGCCGCTAAACTAGCGGGAGAGAACAATGAGCAGTTCTTC. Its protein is CAAKLAGENNEQFF.

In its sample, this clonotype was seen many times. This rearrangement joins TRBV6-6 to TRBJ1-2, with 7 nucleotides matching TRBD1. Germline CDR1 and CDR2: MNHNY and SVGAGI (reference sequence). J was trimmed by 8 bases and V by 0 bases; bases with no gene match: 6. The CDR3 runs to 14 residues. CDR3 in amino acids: CASSYSWEDRGYTF. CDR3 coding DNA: TGTGCCAGCAGTTACTCGTGGGAGGACAGGGGCTACACCTTC.

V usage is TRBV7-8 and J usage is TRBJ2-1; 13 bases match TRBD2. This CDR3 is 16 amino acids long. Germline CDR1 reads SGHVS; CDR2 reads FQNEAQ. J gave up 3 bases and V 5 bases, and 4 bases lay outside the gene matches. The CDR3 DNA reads TGTGCCAGCAGCCCGACTAGCGGGAGGCTCTACAATGAGCAGTTCTTC. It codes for CASSPTSGRLYNEQFF.

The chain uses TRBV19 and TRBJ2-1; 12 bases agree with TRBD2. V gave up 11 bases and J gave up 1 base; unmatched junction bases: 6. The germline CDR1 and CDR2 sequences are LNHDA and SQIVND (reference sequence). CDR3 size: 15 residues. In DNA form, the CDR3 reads TGTGCCTCGGAGACTAGCGGGAGTTCCTACAATGAGCAGTTCTTC. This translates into CASETSGSSYNEQFF.

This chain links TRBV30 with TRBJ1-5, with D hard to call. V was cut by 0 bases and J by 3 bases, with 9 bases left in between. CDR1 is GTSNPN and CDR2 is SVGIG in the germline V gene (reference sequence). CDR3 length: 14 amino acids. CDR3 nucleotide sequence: TGTGCCTGGAGTGTATCGGGTTTCAATCAGCCCCAGCATTTT. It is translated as CAWSVSGFNQPQHF.

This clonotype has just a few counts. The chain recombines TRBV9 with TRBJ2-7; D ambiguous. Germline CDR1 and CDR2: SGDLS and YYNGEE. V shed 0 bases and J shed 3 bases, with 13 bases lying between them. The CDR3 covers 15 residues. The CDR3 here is CASSVDPGRYYEQYF. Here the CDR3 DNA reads TGTGCCAGCAGCGTAGACCCCGGACGGTACTACGAGCAGTACTTC.

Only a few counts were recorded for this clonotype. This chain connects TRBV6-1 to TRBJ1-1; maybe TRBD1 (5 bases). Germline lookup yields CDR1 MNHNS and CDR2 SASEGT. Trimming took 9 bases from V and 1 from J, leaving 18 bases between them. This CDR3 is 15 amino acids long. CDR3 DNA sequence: TGTGCCAGTAATTCGCCGGGGGGTTCGAACACTGAAGCTTTCTTT. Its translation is CASNSPGGSNTEAFF.

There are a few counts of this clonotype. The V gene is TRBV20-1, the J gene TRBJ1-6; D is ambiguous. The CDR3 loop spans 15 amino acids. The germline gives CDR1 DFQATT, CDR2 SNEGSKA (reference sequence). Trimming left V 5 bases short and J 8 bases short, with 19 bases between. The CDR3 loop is CSAPRRSRGYSPLHF. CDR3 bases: TGCAGTGCTCCGAGGCGGTCCCGGGGTTATTCACCCCTCCACTTT.

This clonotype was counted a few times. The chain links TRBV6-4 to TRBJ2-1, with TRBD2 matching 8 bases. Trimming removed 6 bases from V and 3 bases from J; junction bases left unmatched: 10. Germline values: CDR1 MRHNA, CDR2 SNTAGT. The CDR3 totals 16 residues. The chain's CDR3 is CASRPRAGVDYNEQFF. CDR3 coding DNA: TGTGCCAGCAGACCCCGAGCGGGAGTTGACTACAATGAGCAGTTCTTC.

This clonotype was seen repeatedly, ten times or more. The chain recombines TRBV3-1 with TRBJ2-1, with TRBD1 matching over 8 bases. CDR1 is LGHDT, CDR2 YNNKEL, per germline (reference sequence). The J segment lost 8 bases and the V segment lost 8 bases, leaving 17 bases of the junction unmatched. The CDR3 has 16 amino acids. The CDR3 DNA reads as TGTGCCAGCCAGCTTGCCCCAGGACAGGGACTCTATGAGCAGTTCTTC. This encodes CASQLAPGQGLYEQFF.

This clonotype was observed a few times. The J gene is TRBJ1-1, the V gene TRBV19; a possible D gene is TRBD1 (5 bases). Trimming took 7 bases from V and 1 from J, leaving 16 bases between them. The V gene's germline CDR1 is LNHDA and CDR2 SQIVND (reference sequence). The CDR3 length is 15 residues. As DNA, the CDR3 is TGTGCCAGTACCCCCACGGGGGGGGGGAACACTGAAGCTTTCTTT. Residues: CASTPTGGGNTEAFF.

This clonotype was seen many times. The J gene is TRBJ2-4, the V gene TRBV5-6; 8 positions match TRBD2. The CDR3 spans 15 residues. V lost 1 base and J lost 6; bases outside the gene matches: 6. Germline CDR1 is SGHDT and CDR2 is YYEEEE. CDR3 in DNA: TGTGCCAGCAGCTTGAGGGGCGGGAGGAGAAACATTCAGTACTTC. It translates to CASSLRGGRRNIQYF.

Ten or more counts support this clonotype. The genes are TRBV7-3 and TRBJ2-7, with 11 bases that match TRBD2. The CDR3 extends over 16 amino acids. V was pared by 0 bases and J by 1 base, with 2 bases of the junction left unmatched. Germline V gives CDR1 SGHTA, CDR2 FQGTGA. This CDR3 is CASSLTGTSGSYEQYF. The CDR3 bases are TGTGCCAGCAGCTTAACCGGGACTAGCGGTTCCTACGAGCAGTACTTC.

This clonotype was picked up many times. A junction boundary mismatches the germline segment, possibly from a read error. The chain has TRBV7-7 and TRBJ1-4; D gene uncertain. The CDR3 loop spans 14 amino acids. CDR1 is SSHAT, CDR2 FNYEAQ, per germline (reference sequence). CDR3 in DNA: TGTGCTAGCAGCCCCGGTGCCTTGGGAGAAAAACTGTTTTTT. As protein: CASSPGALGEKLFF.

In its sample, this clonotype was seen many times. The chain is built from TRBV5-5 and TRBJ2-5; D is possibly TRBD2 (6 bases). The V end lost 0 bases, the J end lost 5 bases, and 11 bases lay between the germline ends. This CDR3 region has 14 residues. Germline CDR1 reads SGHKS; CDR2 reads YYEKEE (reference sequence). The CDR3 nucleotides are TGTGCCAGCAGCTTGGGGGGGACTGCGGAGACCCAGTACTTC. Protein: CASSLGGTAETQYF.

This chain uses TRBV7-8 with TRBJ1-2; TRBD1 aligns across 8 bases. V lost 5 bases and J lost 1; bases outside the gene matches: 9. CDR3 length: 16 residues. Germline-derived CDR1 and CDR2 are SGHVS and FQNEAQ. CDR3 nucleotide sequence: TGTGCCAGCAGCCTTGGCAGGGGGCGCGGTAACTATGGCTACACCTTC. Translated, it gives CASSLGRGRGNYGYTF. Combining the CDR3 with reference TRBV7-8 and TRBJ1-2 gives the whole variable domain GAGVSQSPRYKVAKRGQDVALRCDPISGHVSLFWYQQALGQGPEFLTYFQNEAQLDKSGLPSDRFFAERPEGSVSTLKIQRTQQEDSAVYLCASSLGRGRGNYGYTFGSGTRLTVV.

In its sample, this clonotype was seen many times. The CDR3, as DNA: TGCAGTGCTAGAGGGAACACTGAAGCTTTCTTT. Residues: CSARGNTEAFF. The chain joins TRBV20-1 to TRBJ1-1, with D unclear. V was shortened by 1 base and J by 1 base, with 1 base between the two germline ends. The germline gives CDR1 DFQATT, CDR2 SNEGSKA (reference sequence). The CDR3 loop spans 11 amino acids.

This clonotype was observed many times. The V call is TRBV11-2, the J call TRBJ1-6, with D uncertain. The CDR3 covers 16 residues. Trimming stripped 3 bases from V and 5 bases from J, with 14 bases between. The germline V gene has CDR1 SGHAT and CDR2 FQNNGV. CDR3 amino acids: CASSLGAEGDNSPLHF. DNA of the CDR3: TGTGCCAGCAGCTTGGGAGCGGAGGGAGATAATTCACCCCTCCACTTT.

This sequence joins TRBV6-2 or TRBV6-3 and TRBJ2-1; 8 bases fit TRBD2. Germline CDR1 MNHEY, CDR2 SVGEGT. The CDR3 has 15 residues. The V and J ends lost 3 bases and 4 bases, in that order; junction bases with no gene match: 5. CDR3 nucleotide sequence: TGTGCCAGCAGTTATACTAGCGGCCCATACAATGAGCAGTTCTTC. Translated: CASSYTSGPYNEQFF.

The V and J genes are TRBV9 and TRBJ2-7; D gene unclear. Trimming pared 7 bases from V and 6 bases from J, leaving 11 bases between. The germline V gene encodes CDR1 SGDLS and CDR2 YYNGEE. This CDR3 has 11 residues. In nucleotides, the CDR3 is TGTGCCAGCGGAGAGATGGGCGAGCAGTACTTC. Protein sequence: CASGEMGEQYF.

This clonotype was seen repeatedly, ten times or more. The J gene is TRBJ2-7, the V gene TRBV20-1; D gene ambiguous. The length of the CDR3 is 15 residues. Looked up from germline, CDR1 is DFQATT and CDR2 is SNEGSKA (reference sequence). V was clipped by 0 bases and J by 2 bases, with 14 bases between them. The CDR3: CSARDDGPLAYEQYF. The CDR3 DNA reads TGCAGTGCTAGAGATGATGGCCCCCTAGCCTACGAGCAGTACTTC.

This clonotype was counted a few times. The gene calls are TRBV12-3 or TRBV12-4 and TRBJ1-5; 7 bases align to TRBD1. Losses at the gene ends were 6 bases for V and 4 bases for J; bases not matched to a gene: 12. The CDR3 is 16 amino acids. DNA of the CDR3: TGTGCCAGCAGCCGCTCCGGGACAGCCACTAATCAGCCCCAGCATTTT. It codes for CASSRSGTATNQPQHF.

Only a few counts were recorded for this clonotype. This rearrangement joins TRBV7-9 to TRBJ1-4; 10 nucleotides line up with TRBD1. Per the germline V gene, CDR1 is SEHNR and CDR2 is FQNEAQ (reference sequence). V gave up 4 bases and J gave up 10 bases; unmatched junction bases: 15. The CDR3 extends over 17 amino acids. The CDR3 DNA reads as TGTGCCAGCAGCTCCTCCCCGGGGACAGGGGCTGGGGGAAAACTGTTTTTT. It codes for CASSSSPGTGAGGKLFF.

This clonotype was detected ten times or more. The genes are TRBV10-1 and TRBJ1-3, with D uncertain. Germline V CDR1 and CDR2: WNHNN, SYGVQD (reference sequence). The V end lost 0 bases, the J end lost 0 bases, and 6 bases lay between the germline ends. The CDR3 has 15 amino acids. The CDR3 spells CASSESGGSGNTIYF. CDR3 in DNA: TGCGCCAGCAGTGAGTCGGGCGGCTCTGGAAACACCATATATTTT.

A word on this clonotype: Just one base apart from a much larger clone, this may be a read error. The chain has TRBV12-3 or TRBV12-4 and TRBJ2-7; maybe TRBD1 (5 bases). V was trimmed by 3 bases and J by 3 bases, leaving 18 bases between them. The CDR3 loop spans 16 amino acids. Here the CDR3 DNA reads TGTGCCAGCAGTTTCGTTGTCAGGGAAATCGACTACGAGCAGTACTTC. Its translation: CASSFVVREIDYEQYF.

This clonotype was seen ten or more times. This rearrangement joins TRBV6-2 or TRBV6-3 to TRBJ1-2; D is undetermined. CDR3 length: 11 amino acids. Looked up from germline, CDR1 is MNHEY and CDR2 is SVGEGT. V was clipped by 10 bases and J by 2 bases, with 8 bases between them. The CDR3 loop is CATLKNYGYTF. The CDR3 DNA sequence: TGTGCCACGCTTAAAAACTATGGCTACACCTTC.